This entry lists 10 T cell receptor beta chains sequenced from one sample in a study of cytomegalovirus exposure and HLA in healthy donors. Produced via immunoSEQ multiplex PCR; TCRdb's table is partial and in-frame only. The table lists around 60,000 clones, 85% to 95% of them singletons. Sequencing was done on a sample of PBMCs. The receptors derive from a man aged 18 to 29 in good health and CMV-seropositive.

The CDR3 DNA reads as TGTGCCAGCAGCGTAATTGGGGCCGGAAACACCATATATTTT. Translating gives CASSVIGAGNTIYF. The V and J genes are TRBV9 and TRBJ1-3; D perhaps matches TRBD1 (5 bases). CDR3 length equals 14 residues. Germline CDR1 and CDR2: SGDLS and YYNGEE. V was pared by 1 base and J by 4 bases, with 9 bases between.

V and J are TRBV2 and TRBJ1-6; 9 bases fit TRBD1. This CDR3 is built from 15 residues. Unmatched junction bases numbered 1, after V lost 5 bases and J lost 2 bases. CDR1 is SNHLY and CDR2 is FYNNEI in the germline V gene. The CDR3 spells CASSRTGAYNSPLHF. The CDR3 DNA sequence: TGTGCCAGCAGTCGGACAGGGGCCTATAATTCACCCCTCCACTTT.

The V call is TRBV7-9, the J call TRBJ2-7; 8 bases are shared with TRBD1. The CDR3 consists of 13 residues. Germline-derived CDR1 and CDR2 are SEHNR and FQNEAQ (reference sequence). V trimming: 5 bases; J trimming: 6 bases; junction bases outside the gene matches: 6. CDR3 DNA sequence: TGTGCCAGCAGCCCAAGGACAGGGAGCGAGCAGTACTTC. Translating it yields CASSPRTGSEQYF.

The J gene is TRBJ2-1, the V gene TRBV6-1; TRBD2 is a possible D gene (6 bases). Trimming pared 8 bases from V and 4 bases from J, leaving 15 bases between. Germline CDR1 reads MNHNS; CDR2 reads SASEGT. This CDR3 has 14 residues. The CDR3 nucleotides are TGTGCCAGCCGGAGCGGGCCGAAATACAATGAGCAGTTCTTC. This sequence encodes CASRSGPKYNEQFF.

The rearrangement uses TRBV5-4 and TRBJ2-5, with 12 bases aligning to TRBD2. Unmatched junction bases numbered 5, after V lost 4 bases and J lost 4 bases. Per germline, CDR1 SGHNT and CDR2 YYREEE (reference sequence). CDR3 length: 15 residues. CDR3 in DNA: TGTGCCAGCAGCCCTAGACTAGCGGGGGCAGAGACCCAGTACTTC. It codes for CASSPRLAGAETQYF.

V is TRBV27 and J is TRBJ2-7; 7 nucleotides match TRBD2. CDR1 and CDR2 (germline): MNHEY, SMNVEV (reference sequence). With 10 bases clipped from V and 4 bases from J, the junction kept 4 bases outside the gene matches. The CDR3 is made up of 11 amino acids. The CDR3, as DNA: TGTGCCACTAGGGGAGGGTACGAGCAGTACTTC. It is translated as CATRGGYEQYF.

As to this clone: The junction and the germline gene differ at one end; a read error may be behind it. The J gene is TRBJ1-2, the V gene TRBV29-1; D possibly corresponds to TRBD1 (5 bases). This CDR3 contains 14 residues. Germline CDR1 SQVTM, CDR2 ANQGSEA. This CDR3 is CSVEDSTGHYGYTF. Here the CDR3 DNA reads TGCAGCGTCGAAGATAGTACAGGACACTATGGCTACACCTTC. The full variable domain, its missing parts supplied by reference TRBV29-1 and TRBJ1-2, is SAVISQKPSRDICQRGTSLTIQCQVDSQVTMMFWYRQQPGQSLTLIATANQGSEATYESGFVIDKFPISRPNLTFSTLTVSNMSPEDSSIYLCSVEDSTGHYGYTFGSGTRLTVV.

This sequence joins TRBV29-1 and TRBJ2-7, with D possibly being TRBD1 (6 bases). The ends were cut back, 7 bases at V and 2 bases at J, with 9 bases in the middle. The CDR3 totals 11 residues. From germline, CDR1 is SQVTM and CDR2 ANQGSEA. CDR3 nucleotides: TGCAGCGGGACAGACCCCTACGAGCAGTACTTC. Amino acid sequence: CSGTDPYEQYF.

This chain links TRBV5-1 with TRBJ2-1; D is undetermined. V dropped 0 bases and J dropped 8 bases, with 15 bases sitting between them. The length of the CDR3 is 15 residues. Germline assignment: CDR1 SGHRS and CDR2 YFSETQ. The CDR3 is CASSLAALVEDEQFF. The CDR3 DNA reads TGCGCCAGCAGCTTGGCTGCCCTAGTAGAGGATGAGCAGTTCTTC.

The chain couples TRBV28 to TRBJ2-7; 10 bases fit TRBD1. The CDR3 contains 16 residues. From germline, CDR1 is MDHEN and CDR2 SYDVKM. J lost 2 bases, V lost 6 bases, and 10 bases had no gene match. CDR3: CASRSIDRGRTYEQYF. Here the CDR3 DNA reads TGTGCCAGCAGATCAATTGACAGGGGGCGGACCTACGAGCAGTACTTC.